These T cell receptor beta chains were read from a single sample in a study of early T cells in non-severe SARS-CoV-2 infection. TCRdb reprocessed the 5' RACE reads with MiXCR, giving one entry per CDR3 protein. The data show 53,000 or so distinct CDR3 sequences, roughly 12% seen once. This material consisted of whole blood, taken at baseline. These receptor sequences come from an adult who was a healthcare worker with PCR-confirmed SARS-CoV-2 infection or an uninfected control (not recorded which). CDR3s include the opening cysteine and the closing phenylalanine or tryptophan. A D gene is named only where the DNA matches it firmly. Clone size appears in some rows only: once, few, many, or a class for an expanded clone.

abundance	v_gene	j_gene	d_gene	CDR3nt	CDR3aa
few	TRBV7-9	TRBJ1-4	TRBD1	TGTGCCAGCAGCCCCACATCCGGACAGGTTAATGAAAAACTGTTTTTT	CASSPTSGQVNEKLFF
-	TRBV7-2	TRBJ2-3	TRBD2	TGTGCCAGCAGCCCAGGGACTAGCACAGAAACGCAGTATTTT	CASSPGTSTETQYF
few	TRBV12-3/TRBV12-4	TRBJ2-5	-	TGTGCCAGCAGTTTCTCCTCGTACTACCAAGAGACCCAGTACTTC	CASSFSSYYQETQYF
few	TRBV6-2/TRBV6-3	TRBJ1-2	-	TGTGCCAGCAGCCCCGGGATACAGCAATATGGCTACACCTTC	CASSPGIQQYGYTF
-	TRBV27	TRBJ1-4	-	TGTGCCAGCATGGGGGAGAGTGAAAAACTGTTTTTT	CASMGESEKLFF
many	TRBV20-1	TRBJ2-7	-	TGCAGTGCTAGTGTTGTGGGAAGCATCTCCTACGAGCAGTACTTC	CSASVVGSISYEQYF
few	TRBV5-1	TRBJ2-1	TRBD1	TGCGCCAGCAGAACGACAGGGTCCTACAATGAGCAGTTCTTC	CASRTTGSYNEQFF
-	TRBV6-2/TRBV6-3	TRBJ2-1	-	TGTGCCAGCAGTTACTCGACCGGGAATGAGCAGTTCTTC	CASSYSTGNEQFF
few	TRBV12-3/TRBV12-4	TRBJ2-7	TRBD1	TGTGCCAGCAGTTTAACACAGGGGACCGAGCAGTACTTC	CASSLTQGTEQYF
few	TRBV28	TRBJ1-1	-	TGTGCCAGCAGTTCGCCTAACTGGGCTTTCTTT	CASSSPNWAFF
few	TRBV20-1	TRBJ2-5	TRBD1	TGCAGTGCGGGGACAGGGGGAGAGACCCAGTACTTC	CSAGTGGETQYF
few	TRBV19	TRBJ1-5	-	TGTGCCAGTAGTCCCCTTGGGGTCAGATCCTATCAGCCCCAGCATTTT	CASSPLGVRSYQPQHF
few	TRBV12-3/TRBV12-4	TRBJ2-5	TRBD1	TGTGCCAGCAGTCCCCAGACAGGGTATGGAGAGACCCAGTACTTC	CASSPQTGYGETQYF
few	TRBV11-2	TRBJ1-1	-	TGTGCCAGCACCCTCCTTTCGGTGAACACTGAAGCTTTCTTT	CASTLLSVNTEAFF
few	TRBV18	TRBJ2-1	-	TGTGCCAGCTCACCATCTCTTGTCGATGAGCAGTTCTTC	CASSPSLVDEQFF
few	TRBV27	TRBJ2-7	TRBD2	TGTGCCAGCAGTCCGCGTAGCGGGAGGGCGATCTACGAGCAGTACTTC	CASSPRSGRAIYEQYF
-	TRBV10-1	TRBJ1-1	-	TGCGCCAGCAGTGAGTCAAACAAGGGCGCTGAAGCTTTCTTT	CASSESNKGAEAFF
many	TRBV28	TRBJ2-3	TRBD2	TGTGCCAGCACTAGCGGGAACACAGATACGCAGTATTTT	CASTSGNTDTQYF
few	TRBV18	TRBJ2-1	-	TGTGCCAGCTCACCGGGGACAGAGCAGTTCTTC	CASSPGTEQFF
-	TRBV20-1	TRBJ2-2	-	TGCAGTGCTGGGGGACTGTGGAACACCGGGGAGCTGTTTTTT	CSAGGLWNTGELFF
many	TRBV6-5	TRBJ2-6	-	TGTGCCAGCAGCCGAGTCGGGAGCTCTGGGGCCAACGTCCTGACTTTC	CASSRVGSSGANVLTF
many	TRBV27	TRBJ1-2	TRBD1	TGTGCCAGCAGTTTTCTGGACAGGTCGACGAACTATGGCTACACCTTC	CASSFLDRSTNYGYTF
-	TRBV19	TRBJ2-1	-	TGTGCCAGTAGTCCCCGTGGCGGGGTTAATGAGCAGTTCTTC	CASSPRGGVNEQFF
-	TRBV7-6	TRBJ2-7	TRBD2	TGTGCCAGCAGCTTACCGACTAGCGGGGCCGACTACGAGCAGTACTTC	CASSLPTSGADYEQYF
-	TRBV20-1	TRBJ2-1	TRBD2	TGCAGTGCTCTAGCGGGAGAGCACAATGAGCAGTTCTTC	CSALAGEHNEQFF
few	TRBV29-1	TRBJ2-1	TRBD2	TGCAGCGTTGGACCCGGACTAGCATCCAATGAGCAGTTCTTC	CSVGPGLASNEQFF
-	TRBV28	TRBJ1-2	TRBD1	TGTGCCAGCAGCTCAGGGGGCGTGAAGTATGGCTACACCTTC	CASSSGGVKYGYTF
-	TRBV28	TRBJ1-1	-	TGTGCCAGCTGCCGATTTAGAACCAGCACTGAAGCTTTCTTT	CASCRFRTSTEAFF
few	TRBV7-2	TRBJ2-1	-	TGTGCCAGCAGCTTAGGATTCTCTCCGAAGTACAATGAGCAGTTCTTC	CASSLGFSPKYNEQFF
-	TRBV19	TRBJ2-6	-	TGTGCCAGTAGTATACAGGCCAACTCTGGGGCCAACGTCCTGACTTTC	CASSIQANSGANVLTF
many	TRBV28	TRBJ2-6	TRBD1	TGTGCCAGCAGTCTTAGGGGGCGTTCTGGGGCCAACGTCCTGACTTTC	CASSLRGRSGANVLTF
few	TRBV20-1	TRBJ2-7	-	TGCAGTGCTAGGTTAGCGTACTCCTACGAGCAGTACTTC	CSARLAYSYEQYF
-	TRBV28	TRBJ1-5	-	TGTGCCAGCAGTCAGCGGGATCAGCCCCAGCATTTT	CASSQRDQPQHF
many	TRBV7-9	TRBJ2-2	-	TGTGCCAGCAGCAGGAACACCGGGGAGCTGTTTTTT	CASSRNTGELFF
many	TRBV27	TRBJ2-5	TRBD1	TGTGCCAGCAGTTTGCGACAGGGGCAAGAGACCCAGTACTTC	CASSLRQGQETQYF
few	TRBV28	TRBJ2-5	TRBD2	TGTGCCAGCAGCGAAACCGAACTAGCGGGGGGGGAGACCCAGTACTTC	CASSETELAGGETQYF
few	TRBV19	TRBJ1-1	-	TGTGCCAGCAGACAGATTACGAACACTGAAGCTTTCTTT	CASRQITNTEAFF
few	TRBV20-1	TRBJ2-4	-	TGCAGTGCTAGAGATCGGAGGGCCTCCAAAAACATTCAGTACTTC	CSARDRRASKNIQYF
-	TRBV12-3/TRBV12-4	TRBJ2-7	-	TGTGCCAGCAGTGCGACATTTTACGAGCAGTACTTC	CASSATFYEQYF
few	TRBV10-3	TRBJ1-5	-	TGTGCCATCAGTGAGTCGGGGCAGGGAAATCAGCCCCAGCATTTT	CAISESGQGNQPQHF
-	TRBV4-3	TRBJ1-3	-	TGCGCCAGCAGCCAAGATAGGGTCTTTGGAAACACCATATATTTT	CASSQDRVFGNTIYF
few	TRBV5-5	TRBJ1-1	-	TGTGCCAGCAGCTTGAGGCAGACAGCTCTCACTGAAGCTTTCTTT	CASSLRQTALTEAFF
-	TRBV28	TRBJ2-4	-	TGTGCCAGCACTGATAGCTTAGCCAAAAACATTCAGTACTTC	CASTDSLAKNIQYF
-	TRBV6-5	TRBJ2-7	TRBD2	TGTGCCAGCAGTTACTTACGGGGGACTAGCGGGAGGAAGTACGAGCAGTACTTC	CASSYLRGTSGRKYEQYF
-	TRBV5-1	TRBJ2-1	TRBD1	TGCGCCAGCAGCGGGGACAGGAGCTCCTACAATGAGCAGTTCTTC	CASSGDRSSYNEQFF
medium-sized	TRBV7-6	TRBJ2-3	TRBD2	TGTGCCAGCAGCCACCCAGGACTAGCGGGAGCAGATACGCAGTATTTT	CASSHPGLAGADTQYF
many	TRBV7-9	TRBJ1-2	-	TGTGCCAGCAGCTGGTCTGGGGCGGGAGATGGCTACACCTTC	CASSWSGAGDGYTF